This entry lists 30 T cell receptor beta chains sequenced from one sample in a study of neurological immune-mediated disorders. Time point here: longitudinal time-point 3. One entry per CDR3 protein, called by TCRdb with MiXCR from the 5' RACE reads. The sample has roughly 49,000 distinct CDR3 sequences; about 13% are singletons. What was sequenced was PBMCs. The receptors come from a male donor with HTLV-1-associated myelopathy (HAM/TSP).

The sample holds many counts of this clonotype. This chain connects TRBV6-5 to TRBJ2-7, with a weak D call TRBD1 (6 bases). CDR1 is MNHEY and CDR2 is SVGAGI in the germline V gene. CDR3 length: 14 amino acids. V shed 2 bases and J shed 4 bases, with 12 bases lying between them. CDR3 in amino acids: CASSYAGTRYEQYF. CDR3 in DNA: TGTGCCAGCAGTTACGCCGGGACAAGATACGAGCAGTACTTC.

This clonotype was counted many times. The chain couples TRBV7-9 to TRBJ1-5, with a tentative D call TRBD1 (6 bases). Trimming pared 5 bases from V and 3 bases from J, leaving 20 bases between. The CDR3 is made up of 17 amino acids. Per germline, CDR1 SEHNR and CDR2 FQNEAQ (reference sequence). The CDR3 loop reads CASSHYSTGVNNQPQHF. CDR3 DNA sequence: TGTGCCAGCAGCCACTACTCGACAGGTGTCAACAATCAGCCCCAGCATTTT.

There are many counts of this clonotype. V and J are TRBV5-1 and TRBJ2-7, with 9 nucleotides matching TRBD1. V dropped 0 bases and J dropped 6; count of bases not matched to a gene: 4. This CDR3 comprises 14 residues. Germline CDR1 reads SGHRS; CDR2 reads YFSETQ. The CDR3 loop reads CASSLGGQGSEQYF. Written as DNA, the CDR3 is TGCGCCAGCAGCTTGGGGGGACAGGGATCCGAGCAGTACTTC.

This clonotype was seen ten or more times. This rearrangement joins TRBV4-2 to TRBJ2-3, with D perhaps matching TRBD1 (5 bases). The germline V gene has CDR1 LGHNA and CDR2 YNFKEQ. The CDR3 extends over 15 amino acids. Trimming stripped 3 bases from V and 6 bases from J, with 16 bases between. The CDR3 spells CASSHGQGAGDTQYF. The DNA of the CDR3 is TGTGCCAGCAGCCATGGTCAAGGGGCAGGGGATACGCAGTATTTT.

This clonotype was detected many times. The J gene is TRBJ1-2, the V gene TRBV5-8, with 10 bases fitting TRBD1. V gave up 3 bases and J gave up 1 base; unmatched junction bases: 12. Germline V gene data show CDR1 as SGHTS and CDR2 as YDEGEE. The CDR3 loop spans 18 amino acids. CDR3 region: CASSYRDRGRRFNYGYTF. Written as DNA, the CDR3 is TGTGCCAGCAGCTATAGGGACAGGGGCCGGAGATTTAACTATGGCTACACCTTC.

This clonotype was counted ten times or more. The chain joins TRBV20-1 to TRBJ2-1; D may be TRBD1 (5 bases). The ends were cut back, 2 bases at V and 3 bases at J, with 11 bases in the middle. Germline V gene lookup returns CDR1 DFQATT and CDR2 SNEGSKA (reference sequence). The CDR3 consists of 14 residues. For the CDR3, the DNA is TGCAGTGCTAGACCGGAGCAGGGCTACAATGAGCAGTTCTTC. Amino acids: CSARPEQGYNEQFF.

This clonotype showed up many times. The chain recombines TRBV5-1 with TRBJ2-7; D not certain. V lost 1 base and J 9 bases, leaving 11 bases between the germline ends. Germline V CDR1 and CDR2: SGHRS, YFSETQ. This CDR3 has 12 residues. As DNA, the CDR3 is TGCGCCAGCAGCTTGAGTGGCGTCCTGCAGTACTTC. It translates to CASSLSGVLQYF.

About this clonotype itself: A much larger clone lies a single base off, so this may be a read error. The chain has TRBV29-1 and TRBJ1-4; possibly TRBD1 for D (6 bases). The CDR3 contains 15 residues. CDR1 is SQVTM, CDR2 ANQGSEA, per germline. V shed 5 bases and J shed 7 bases, with 20 bases lying between them. As DNA, the CDR3 is TGCAGCGTTATCACCGGCGGGGGGCGAGGTGAAAAACTGTTTTTT. Translated, it gives CSVITGGGRGEKLFF. Drawing the rest from reference TRBV29-1 and TRBJ1-4, the complete variable domain is SAVISQKPSRDICQRGTSLTIQCQVDSQVTMMFWYRQQPGQSLTLIATANQGSEATYESGFVIDKFPISRPNLTFSTLTVSNMSPEDSSIYLCSVITGGGRGEKLFFGSGTQLSVL.

Concerning this clonotype: The DNA is left out, because the CDR3 cannot be placed on it with certainty; the CDR3 is given as TCRdb lists it. This chain connects TRBV7-2 to TRBJ2-7; the table's D call, TRBD1, has no DNA check behind it. From germline, CDR1 is SGHTA and CDR2 FQGNSA. The CDR3 totals 23 residues, both ends included. CDR3 region: CASSFYICSARDFRGPRNYEQYF.

The rearrangement uses TRBV6-1 and TRBJ2-1; no clear D gene. This CDR3 region has 15 residues. Trimming stripped 7 bases from V and 10 bases from J, with 23 bases between. The germline CDR1 and CDR2 sequences are MNHNS and SASEGT. The CDR3 is CASTNRHMGIGEQFF. The CDR3 nucleotides are TGTGCCAGCACTAACCGGCACATGGGGATTGGAGAGCAGTTCTTC.

This clonotype occurred many times. V gene TRBV29-1 combines with J gene TRBJ2-7; D not resolved. Germline V lookup: CDR1 SQVTM, CDR2 ANQGSEA. The CDR3 sequence is 12 residues long. The V end lost 7 bases, the J end lost 3 bases, and 13 bases lay between the germline ends. The CDR3 DNA sequence: TGCAGCGCCGGCGACGCGGACTACGAGCAGTACTTC. It translates to CSAGDADYEQYF.

In this sample, this clonotype turned up many times. This rearrangement joins TRBV18 to TRBJ1-1; maybe TRBD1 (5 bases). CDR1 and CDR2 from the germline V gene are KGHSH and LQKENI. This CDR3 is 14 amino acids long. V was shortened by 3 bases and J by 3 bases, with 11 bases between the two germline ends. The CDR3 DNA sequence: TGTGCCAGCTCACCTATCAGGGCCGACACTGAAGCTTTCTTT. Protein: CASSPIRADTEAFF.

Many counts were recorded for this clonotype. The chain links TRBV5-1 to TRBJ2-3; unclear D gene. The germline V gene has CDR1 SGHRS and CDR2 YFSETQ. This CDR3 comprises 12 residues. V was pared by 4 bases and J by 5 bases, with 8 bases between. Here the CDR3 DNA reads TGCGCCAGCAGCCGGACCAGAGATACGCAGTATTTT. It specifies CASSRTRDTQYF.

The table lists this clonotype with many counts. The genes are TRBV20-1 and TRBJ2-1; no definite D call. The germline gives CDR1 DFQATT, CDR2 SNEGSKA (reference sequence). The CDR3 runs to 11 residues. V dropped 3 bases and J dropped 10 bases, with 10 bases sitting between them. The CDR3 region is CSASGVVEQFF. The CDR3 DNA reads TGCAGTGCTAGTGGAGTGGTCGAGCAGTTCTTC.

A remark on this clonotype: One end of the junction is discordant with germline, which a read error may explain. CDR3 loop: CASSLVFGGTDAQYF. For the CDR3, the DNA is TGTGCCAGCAGCTTAGTATTTGGCGGCACAGATGCGCAGTATTTT. The chain employs TRBV7-2 and TRBJ2-3; D unresolved. In germline, CDR1 is SGHTA, CDR2 FQGNSA. This CDR3 has 15 amino acids.

This clonotype occurred many times. This chain connects TRBV29-1 to TRBJ2-7; the match to TRBD1 covers 8 bases. This CDR3 has 14 amino acids. Germline loops: CDR1 SQVTM, CDR2 ANQGSEA. V dropped 4 bases and J dropped 4; count of bases not matched to a gene: 9. For the CDR3, the DNA is TGCAGCGTTGTAACGAGAGGACAGGGTTACGAGCAGTACTTC. Translation: CSVVTRGQGYEQYF.

This clonotype was found many times. The CDR3 sequence: CSVDRGTGGADYGYTF. CDR3 bases: TGCAGCGTGGACCGCGGGACAGGGGGCGCGGACTATGGCTACACCTTC. V is TRBV29-1 and J is TRBJ1-2, with 12 bases that match TRBD1. The CDR3 spans 16 residues. V lost 6 bases to trimming and J lost 3 bases; unmatched junction nucleotides: 11. Germline CDR1 SQVTM, CDR2 ANQGSEA.

This clonotype showed up many times. CDR3 coding DNA: TGTGCCAGCAGGACCTGGACTAGCGGGGAGGACGAGCAGTACTTC. Translating gives CASRTWTSGEDEQYF. J is TRBJ2-7 and V is TRBV2, with 12 bases that match TRBD2. J lost 5 bases, V lost 6 bases, and 8 bases had no gene match. Germline CDR1 is SNHLY and CDR2 is FYNNEI. This CDR3 spans 15 amino acids.

This clonotype is classed as medium-sized (0.01 to 0.1%). The genes are TRBV7-2 and TRBJ2-7; no reliable D call. V was shortened by 1 base and J by 2 bases, with 9 bases between the two germline ends. Germline assignment: CDR1 SGHTA and CDR2 FQGNSA. The CDR3 is 14 residues long. The CDR3 is CASSLELIPYEQYF. CDR3 nucleotides: TGTGCCAGCAGCTTAGAGCTCATTCCCTACGAGCAGTACTTC.

This clonotype was counted ten times or more. The chain couples TRBV6-5 to TRBJ2-6; unclear D gene. This CDR3 is built from 18 residues. V was pared by 0 bases and J by 4 bases, with 16 bases between. Germline V CDR1 and CDR2: MNHEY, SVGAGI. This CDR3 reads CASSYSLSPMSGANVLTF. The CDR3 DNA reads TGTGCCAGCAGTTACTCCCTCAGCCCGATGTCGGGGGCCAACGTCCTGACTTTC.

This clonotype occurred many times. The V and J genes are TRBV6-5 and TRBJ1-2, with a possible D match to TRBD1 (5 bases). There are 12 residues in the CDR3. V lost 4 bases, J lost 8 bases, and 11 bases lay in between. Germline V gene lookup returns CDR1 MNHEY and CDR2 SVGAGI. The CDR3 DNA reads TGTGCCAGCAGTTCATCCAGGGCCGGCTACACCTTC. Protein sequence: CASSSSRAGYTF.

Many counts were recorded for this clonotype. This rearrangement joins TRBV5-1 to TRBJ2-3; 12 bases line up with TRBD1. The ends lost 5 bases at V and 6 bases at J; junction bases unmatched: 10. This CDR3 is built from 16 residues. Germline CDR1 reads SGHRS; CDR2 reads YFSETQ. The CDR3 sequence: CASSSGTGGLSDTQYF. The DNA of the CDR3 is TGCGCCAGCAGTTCCGGGACAGGGGGCTTATCGGATACGCAGTATTTT.

This clonotype was observed many times. The chain couples TRBV5-6 to TRBJ2-7; D is possibly TRBD1 (5 bases). Germline V gene lookup returns CDR1 SGHDT and CDR2 YYEEEE. V lost 1 base and J lost 0, with 11 bases in between. The CDR3 is 15 residues long. Written as DNA, the CDR3 is TGTGCCAGCAGCTTGTTTCTGGACAACTCCTACGAGCAGTACTTC. Translated: CASSLFLDNSYEQYF. Combining the CDR3 with reference TRBV5-6 and TRBJ2-7 gives the whole variable domain DAGVTQSPTHLIKTRGQQVTLRCSPKSGHDTVSWYQQALGQGPQFIFQYYEEEERQRGNFPDRFSGHQFPNYSSELNVNALLLGDSALYLCASSLFLDNSYEQYFGPGTRLTVT.

The sample holds many counts of this clonotype. The J gene is TRBJ1-1, the V gene TRBV29-1; 11 bases agree with TRBD1. The V segment lost 6 bases and the J segment 3 bases; nucleotides outside the gene matches: 9. The length of the CDR3 is 15 residues. The germline gives CDR1 SQVTM, CDR2 ANQGSEA. This chain's CDR3 is CSVVGRTGGYTEAFF. The DNA for the CDR3 is TGCAGCGTCGTTGGCCGGACAGGGGGCTACACTGAAGCTTTCTTT.

There are many counts of this clonotype. This chain links TRBV12-3 or TRBV12-4 with TRBJ1-2; perhaps TRBD1 as D (6 bases). The CDR3 covers 15 residues. Deletions cut 6 bases from V and 5 bases from J, with 19 bases between. The CDR3 region is CASSSRGGAGYGYTF. The CDR3 coding sequence is TGTGCCAGCAGCTCCCGGGGGGGCGCTGGGTATGGCTACACCTTC.

The chain combines TRBV30 with TRBJ1-2; 8 bases agree with TRBD1. The V gene's germline CDR1 is GTSNPN and CDR2 SVGIG (reference sequence). V lost 0 bases and J lost 7; bases outside the gene matches: 10. The CDR3 runs 15 residues. The CDR3 is CAWSVTDRGLSGYTF. As DNA, the CDR3 is TGTGCCTGGAGTGTGACCGACAGGGGATTGTCTGGCTACACCTTC. The complete variable domain, with remaining parts taken from reference TRBV30 and TRBJ1-2, reads SQTIHQWPATLVQPVGSPLSLECTVEGTSNPNLYWYRQAAGRGLQLLFYSVGIGQISSEVPQNLSASRPQDRQFILSSKKLLLSDSGFYLCAWSVTDRGLSGYTFGSGTRLTVV.

Ten or more counts support this clonotype. The rearrangement links TRBV5-6 to TRBJ2-2; 7 bases align to TRBD2. CDR1 is SGHDT and CDR2 is YYEEEE in the germline V gene. V gave up 1 base and J gave up 4 bases; unmatched junction bases: 4. CDR3 length: 15 amino acids. The CDR3 sequence is CASSLPGGVTGELFF. The CDR3 DNA reads TGTGCCAGCAGCTTGCCGGGGGGAGTCACCGGGGAGCTGTTTTTT.

Ten or more counts support this clonotype. The V gene is TRBV5-1, the J gene TRBJ2-7; 7 positions agree with TRBD1. The CDR3 runs to 15 residues. After removal of 0 bases from V and 2 bases from J, the junction contained 5 bases not matched to a gene. Germline CDR1 SGHRS, CDR2 YFSETQ. The DNA for the CDR3 is TGCGCCAGCAGCTTGGGACAGGGTTTCACCTACGAGCAGTACTTC. Translating it yields CASSLGQGFTYEQYF. Drawing the rest from reference TRBV5-1 and TRBJ2-7, the complete variable domain is KAGVTQTPRYLIKTRGQQVTLSCSPISGHRSVSWYQQTPGQGLQFLFEYFSETQRNKGNFPGRFSGRQFSNSRSEMNVSTLELGDSALYLCASSLGQGFTYEQYFGPGTRLTVT.

This clonotype was detected ten times or more. The J gene is TRBJ2-1, the V gene TRBV7-7, with 8 positions matching TRBD2. This CDR3 comprises 15 residues. Losses at the gene ends were 5 bases for V and 8 bases for J; bases not matched to a gene: 11. The germline gives CDR1 SSHAT, CDR2 FNYEAQ (reference sequence). The CDR3 reads CASSPQPGGPYEQFF. Here the CDR3 DNA reads TGTGCCAGCAGCCCTCAGCCGGGGGGGCCCTATGAGCAGTTCTTC.

This clonotype was seen ten or more times. This sequence joins TRBV29-1 and TRBJ1-1; D remains unclear. Germline loops: CDR1 SQVTM, CDR2 ANQGSEA. Trimming removed 7 bases from V and 7 bases from J, with 16 bases in between. The CDR3 is made up of 12 amino acids. In nucleotides, the CDR3 is TGCAGCGCTGGGAGCCTCCCCGGTGAAGCTTTCTTT. Its translation: CSAGSLPGEAFF.